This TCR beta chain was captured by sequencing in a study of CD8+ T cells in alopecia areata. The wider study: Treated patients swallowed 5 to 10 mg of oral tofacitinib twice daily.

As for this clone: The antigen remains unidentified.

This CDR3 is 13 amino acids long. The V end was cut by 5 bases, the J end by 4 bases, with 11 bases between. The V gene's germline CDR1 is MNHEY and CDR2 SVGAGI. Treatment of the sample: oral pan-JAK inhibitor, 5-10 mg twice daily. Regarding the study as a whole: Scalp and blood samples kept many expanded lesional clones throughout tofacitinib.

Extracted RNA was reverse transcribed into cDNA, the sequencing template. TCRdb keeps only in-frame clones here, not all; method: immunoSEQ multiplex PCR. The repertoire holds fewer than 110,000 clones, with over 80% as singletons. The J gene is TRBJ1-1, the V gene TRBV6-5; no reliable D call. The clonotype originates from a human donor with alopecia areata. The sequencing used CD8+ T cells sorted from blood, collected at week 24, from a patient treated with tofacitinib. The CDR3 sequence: CASSRWVVTEAFF. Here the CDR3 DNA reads TGTGCCAGCAGTCGCTGGGTCGTCACTGAAGCTTTCTTT.